A selection of T cell receptor beta chains follows, all from one sample in a study of T cell responses to AZD1222 COVID-19 vaccine. TCRdb keeps only in-frame clones here, not all; method: immunoSEQ multiplex PCR. The data hold more than 150,000 clones, with about nine tenths observed a single time. Sequenced material: peripheral blood, taken on day 0 of AZD1222 vaccination. The receptors originated from an adult in good health. Each CDR3 is given with its conserved first and last residue. The order of the fields is CDR3 length, clone size, V gene, J gene, CDR3 protein. Part of the rows lack a size; the others show once, few, many or a class for expanded clones.

18,.,TRBV10-2,TRBJ2-7,CASRDPRWTGDSVYEQYF
13,.,TRBV2,TRBJ1-5,CASRKGSVRPQHF
15,.,TRBV7-8,TRBJ2-7,CASSLGTVSSYEQYF
15,.,TRBV6-6,TRBJ2-1,CASSFRGGNYNEQFF
15,.,TRBV6-2/TRBV6-3,TRBJ1-2,CASSYSWTGNYGYTF
16,.,TRBV9,TRBJ2-3,CASSVAGGASTDTQYF
15,.,TRBV7-9,TRBJ2-1,CASSFSGLGRDEQFF
16,.,TRBV19,TRBJ1-5,CASRHYGSLSNQPQHF
16,.,TRBV4-1,TRBJ2-7,CASSQDRGQGHYEQYF
15,.,TRBV6-5,TRBJ1-5,CASSYPGKGFQPQHF
15,.,TRBV3-1/TRBV3-2,TRBJ2-5,CASSQKIRYPRTQYF
11,.,TRBV6-5,TRBJ1-1,CASIRYTEAFF
12,.,TRBV10-3,TRBJ1-1,CAIKGVDTEAFF
13,once,TRBV28,TRBJ1-2,CASSLSVHYGYTF
15,.,TRBV18,TRBJ1-2,CASSLRTGMNYGYTF
13,few,TRBV7-2,TRBJ2-1,CASSLVVYNEQFF
16,.,TRBV18,TRBJ2-7,CASSAQLAGASYEQYF
16,.,TRBV29-1,TRBJ2-7,CSVESYFGVGTYEQYF
19,.,TRBV6-1,TRBJ2-1,CASSEAVRGLIAAYNEQFF
13,.,TRBV12-3/TRBV12-4,TRBJ2-7,CASRLGPSYEQYF
13,.,TRBV19,TRBJ2-2,CASSYQGVGELFF
12,.,TRBV12-3/TRBV12-4,TRBJ2-1,CASSPTANEQFF
15,.,TRBV5-1,TRBJ2-3,CASSLAAGLTDTQYF
17,.,TRBV2,TRBJ2-5,CASSGLAGKLFQETQYF
19,.,TRBV28,TRBJ2-7,CASSSLAGERERRSYEQYF
16,.,TRBV9,TRBJ2-3,CASSPETLKNTDTQYF
15,.,TRBV9,TRBJ2-7,CASSVGLAGAYEQYF
16,.,TRBV19,TRBJ2-3,CASSIGGVPNTDTQYF
15,.,TRBV14,TRBJ1-6,CASSPGTDYNSPLHF
14,.,TRBV5-4,TRBJ2-3,CASSLRQGTDTQYF
15,.,TRBV7-6,TRBJ2-1,CASTTGTGGYNEQFF
14,.,TRBV7-7,TRBJ2-5,CASSLNPGGETQYF
14,.,TRBV21-1,TRBJ1-3,CASSKARVGNTIYF
15,.,TRBV24-1,TRBJ1-2,CATSDQDPIDYGYTF
15,.,TRBV7-2,TRBJ1-2,CASSLRSAATYGYTF
15,few,TRBV2,TRBJ2-3,CASKAGVAATDTQYF
15,.,TRBV24-1,TRBJ2-7,CATSGPGQGIYEQYF
13,.,TRBV5-5,TRBJ1-1,CASRILQGNEAFF
15,.,TRBV2,TRBJ2-1,CASSEVPRAYNEQFF
15,.,TRBV5-1,TRBJ2-7,CASSLGPTGDYEQYF
14,.,TRBV25-1,TRBJ2-1,CASGEGESRNEQFF
16,.,TRBV13,TRBJ2-3,CASSSGLSAPTDTQYF
13,.,TRBV2,TRBJ1-2,CASSEYLNYGYTF
12,.,TRBV6-5,TRBJ1-2,CATSPANYGYTF
15,.,TRBV3-1/TRBV3-2,TRBJ1-5,CASSPNRGGGQPQHF
13,.,TRBV19,TRBJ1-2,CASRHRVDYGYTF
16,.,TRBV6-6,TRBJ2-2,CASSIPYRGGTGELFF
15,.,TRBV7-2,TRBJ1-5,CASSPETGYNQPQHF
16,.,TRBV7-9,TRBJ1-4,CASSLLGGKTNEKLFF
14,.,TRBV5-1,TRBJ1-1,CASSSRALNTEAFF
11,few,TRBV20-1,TRBJ1-2,CSARTNYGYTF
17,once,TRBV27,TRBJ2-3,CASSSLGHPGITDTQYF
13,.,TRBV27,TRBJ2-1,CASSLSRYNEQFF